This TCR beta chain was captured by sequencing in a study of T cells in Graves' hyperthyroidism and ophthalmopathy. RNA transcripts provided the source from which TCR beta CDR3 regions were amplified. Researchers ran a first-round RT-PCR on the TCR CDR3 using the HTBI primer set. MiXCR, run by TCRdb on the multiplex PCR reads, gives a single entry per CDR3 protein. The sample lists under 400,000 distinct CDR3 sequences, over 20% seen once, with around half in the top ten. The CDR3 extends over 13 amino acids. Germline V gene lookup returns CDR1 SNHLY and CDR2 FYNNEI. Patients having uncontrolled infection, another autoimmune disease, pregnancy or lactation were not included. This clonotype was detected only a few times. The junction departs from germline at one end; a sequencing error may be responsible.

Sequencing was performed on blood. The chain links TRBV2 to TRBJ1-2; 7 bases fit TRBD1. The sequence was collected from a woman in her fifties or sixties with Graves' hyperthyroidism. CDR3 sequence: CAGSEGTAYGYTF. The CDR3 nucleotides read TGTGCCGGCAGTGAAGGGACAGCCTATGGCTACACCTTC. Variable domain in full (rest from reference TRBV2 and TRBJ1-2): EPEVTQTPSHQVTQMGQEVILRCVPISNHLYFYWYRQILGQKVEFLVSFYNNEISEKSEIFDDQFSVERPDGSNFTLKIRSTKLEDSAMYFCAGSEGTAYGYTFGSGTRLTVV.